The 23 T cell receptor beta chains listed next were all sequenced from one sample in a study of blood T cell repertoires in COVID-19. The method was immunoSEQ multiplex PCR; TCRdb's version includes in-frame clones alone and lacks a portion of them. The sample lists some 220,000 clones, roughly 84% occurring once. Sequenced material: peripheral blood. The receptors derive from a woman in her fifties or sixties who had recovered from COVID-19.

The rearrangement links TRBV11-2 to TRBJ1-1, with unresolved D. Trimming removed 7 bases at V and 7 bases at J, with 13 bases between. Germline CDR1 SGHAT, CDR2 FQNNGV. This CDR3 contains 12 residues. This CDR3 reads CASNSRVSEAFF. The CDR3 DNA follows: TGTGCCAGCAACTCTCGCGTAAGTGAAGCTTTCTTT.

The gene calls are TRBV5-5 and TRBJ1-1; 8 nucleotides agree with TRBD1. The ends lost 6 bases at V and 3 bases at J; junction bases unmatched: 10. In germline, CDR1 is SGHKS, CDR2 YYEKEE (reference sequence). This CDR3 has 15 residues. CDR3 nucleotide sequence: TGTGCCAGCACCCTTGCGACAGGGGCGGACACTGAAGCTTTCTTT. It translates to CASTLATGADTEAFF.

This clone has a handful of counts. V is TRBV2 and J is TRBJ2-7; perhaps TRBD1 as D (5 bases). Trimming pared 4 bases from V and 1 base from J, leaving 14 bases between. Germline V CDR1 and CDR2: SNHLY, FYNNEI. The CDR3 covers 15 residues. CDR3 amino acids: CASSAPKGHSYEQYF. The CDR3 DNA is TGTGCCAGCAGTGCCCCTAAGGGGCATTCCTACGAGCAGTACTTC.

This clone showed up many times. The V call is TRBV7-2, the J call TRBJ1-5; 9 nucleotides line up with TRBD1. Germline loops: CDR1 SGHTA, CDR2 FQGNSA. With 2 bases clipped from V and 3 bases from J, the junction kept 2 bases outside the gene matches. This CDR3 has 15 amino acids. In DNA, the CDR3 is TGTGCCAGCAGCTTATGGACAGGGGTCAATCAGCCCCAGCATTTT. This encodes CASSLWTGVNQPQHF.

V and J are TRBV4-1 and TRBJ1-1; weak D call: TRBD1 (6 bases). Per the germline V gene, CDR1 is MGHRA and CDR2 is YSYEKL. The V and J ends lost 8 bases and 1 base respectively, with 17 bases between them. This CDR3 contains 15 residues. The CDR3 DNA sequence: TGCGCCAGCCGTATAGGGAAGGGGGAGAACACTGAAGCTTTCTTT. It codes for CASRIGKGENTEAFF.

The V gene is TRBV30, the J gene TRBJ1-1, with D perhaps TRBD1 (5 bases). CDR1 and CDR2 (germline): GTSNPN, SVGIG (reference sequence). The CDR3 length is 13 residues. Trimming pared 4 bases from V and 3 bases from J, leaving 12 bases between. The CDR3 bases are TGTGCCTGGACCTACGGGGGAGACACTGAAGCTTTCTTT. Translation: CAWTYGGDTEAFF.

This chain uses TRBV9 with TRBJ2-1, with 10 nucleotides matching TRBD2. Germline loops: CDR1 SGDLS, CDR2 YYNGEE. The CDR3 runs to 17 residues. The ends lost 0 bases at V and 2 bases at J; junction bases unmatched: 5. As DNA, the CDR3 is TGTGCCAGCAGCGTAGAGGCTAGCGGGGGACCCTACAATGAGCAGTTCTTC. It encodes CASSVEASGGPYNEQFF. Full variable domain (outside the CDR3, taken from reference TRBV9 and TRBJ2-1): DSGVTQTPKHLITATGQRVTLRCSPRSGDLSVYWYQQSLDQGLQFLIQYYNGEERAKGNILERFSAQQFPDLHSELNLSSLELGDSALYFCASSVEASGGPYNEQFFGPGTRLTVL.

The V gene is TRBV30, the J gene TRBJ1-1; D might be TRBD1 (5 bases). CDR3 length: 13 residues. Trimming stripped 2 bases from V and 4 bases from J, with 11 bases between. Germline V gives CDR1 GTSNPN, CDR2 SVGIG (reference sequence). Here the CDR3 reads CAWSREQGTEAFF. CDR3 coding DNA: TGTGCCTGGAGTAGAGAGCAGGGCACTGAAGCTTTCTTT.

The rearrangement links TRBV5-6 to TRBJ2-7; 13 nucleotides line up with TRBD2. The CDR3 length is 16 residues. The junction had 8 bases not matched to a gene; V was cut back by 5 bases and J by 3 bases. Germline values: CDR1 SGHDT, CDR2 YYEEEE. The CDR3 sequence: CASRLGLAGAHYEQYF. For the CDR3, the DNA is TGTGCCAGCAGACTAGGACTAGCGGGGGCACACTACGAGCAGTACTTC.

CDR3 sequence (DNA): TGTGCCAGCAGCTTAAGGCGGGGGGAAAAACTGTTTTTT. It is translated as CASSLRRGEKLFF. V is TRBV7-3 and J is TRBJ1-4; D is perhaps TRBD1 (5 bases). V lost 1 base and J lost 8, with 8 bases in between. Germline-derived CDR1 and CDR2 are SGHTA and FQGTGA. The CDR3 loop spans 13 amino acids.

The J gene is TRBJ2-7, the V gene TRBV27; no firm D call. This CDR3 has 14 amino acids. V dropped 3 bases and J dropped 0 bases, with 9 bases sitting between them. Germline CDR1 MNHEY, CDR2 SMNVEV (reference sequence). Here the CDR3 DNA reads TGTGCCAGCAGTTTCGGAGAGAGCTCCTACGAGCAGTACTTC. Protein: CASSFGESSYEQYF.

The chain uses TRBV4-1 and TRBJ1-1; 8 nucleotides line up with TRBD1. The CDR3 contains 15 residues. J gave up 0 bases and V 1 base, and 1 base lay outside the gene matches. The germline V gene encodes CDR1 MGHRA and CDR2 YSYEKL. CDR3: CASSQGTGLNTEAFF. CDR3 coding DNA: TGCGCCAGCAGCCAAGGGACAGGGTTGAACACTGAAGCTTTCTTT.

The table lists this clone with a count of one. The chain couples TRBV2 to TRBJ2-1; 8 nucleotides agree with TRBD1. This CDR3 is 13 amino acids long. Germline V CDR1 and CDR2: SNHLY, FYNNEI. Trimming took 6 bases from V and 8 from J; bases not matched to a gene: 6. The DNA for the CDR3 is TGTGCCAGCAGCGTGGACAGGGTGCATGAGCAGTTCTTC. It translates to CASSVDRVHEQFF.

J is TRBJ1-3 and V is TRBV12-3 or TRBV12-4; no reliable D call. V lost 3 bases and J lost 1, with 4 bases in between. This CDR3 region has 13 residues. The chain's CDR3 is CASSLLSGNTIYF. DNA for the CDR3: TGTGCCAGCAGTTTGTTATCTGGAAACACCATATATTTT.

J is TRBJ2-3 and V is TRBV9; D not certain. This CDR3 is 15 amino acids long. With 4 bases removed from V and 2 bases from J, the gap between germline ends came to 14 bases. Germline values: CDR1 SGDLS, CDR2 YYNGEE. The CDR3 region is CASSTTAFPTDTQYF. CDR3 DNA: TGTGCCAGCAGCACGACTGCATTCCCCACAGATACGCAGTATTTT.

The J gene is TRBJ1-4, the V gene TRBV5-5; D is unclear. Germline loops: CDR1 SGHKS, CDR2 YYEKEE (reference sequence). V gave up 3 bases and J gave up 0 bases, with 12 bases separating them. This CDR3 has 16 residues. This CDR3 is CASSSPTGATNEKLFF. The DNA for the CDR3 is TGTGCCAGCAGCTCACCCACGGGTGCAACTAATGAAAAACTGTTTTTT.

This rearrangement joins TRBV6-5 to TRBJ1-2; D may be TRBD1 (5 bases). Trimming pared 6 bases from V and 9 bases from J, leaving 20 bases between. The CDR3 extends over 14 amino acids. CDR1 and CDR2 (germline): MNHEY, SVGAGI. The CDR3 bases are TGTGCCAGCAGCAACGGGGGTTCGGGACCCCGCTACACCTTC. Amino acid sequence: CASSNGGSGPRYTF.

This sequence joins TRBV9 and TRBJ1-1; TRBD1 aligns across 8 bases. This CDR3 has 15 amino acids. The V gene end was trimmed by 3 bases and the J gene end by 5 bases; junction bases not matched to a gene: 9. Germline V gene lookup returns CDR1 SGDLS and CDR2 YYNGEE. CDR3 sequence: CASSARQGPRTEAFF. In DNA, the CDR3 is TGTGCCAGCAGCGCCCGACAGGGGCCGAGGACTGAAGCTTTCTTT.

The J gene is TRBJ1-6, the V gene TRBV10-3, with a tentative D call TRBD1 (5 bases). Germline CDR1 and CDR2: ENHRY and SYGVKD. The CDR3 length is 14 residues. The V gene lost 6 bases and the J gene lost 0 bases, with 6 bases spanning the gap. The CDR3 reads CAIRDNSYNSPLHF. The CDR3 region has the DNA TGTGCCATCAGGGACAACTCCTATAATTCACCCCTCCACTTT.

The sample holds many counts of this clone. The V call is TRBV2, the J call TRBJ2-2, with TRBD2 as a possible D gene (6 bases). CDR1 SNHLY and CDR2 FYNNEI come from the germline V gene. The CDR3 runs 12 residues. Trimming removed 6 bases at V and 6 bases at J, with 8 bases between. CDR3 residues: CASSTSPGELFF. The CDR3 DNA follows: TGTGCCAGCAGCACTAGCCCCGGGGAGCTGTTTTTT.

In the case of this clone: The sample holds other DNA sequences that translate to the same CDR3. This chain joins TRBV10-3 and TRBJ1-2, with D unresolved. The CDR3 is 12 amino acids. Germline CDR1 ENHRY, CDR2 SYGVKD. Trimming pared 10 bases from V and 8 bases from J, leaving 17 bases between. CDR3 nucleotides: TGTGCCACCGGAGAATTGGAGAAAGGCTACACCTTC. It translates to CATGELEKGYTF.

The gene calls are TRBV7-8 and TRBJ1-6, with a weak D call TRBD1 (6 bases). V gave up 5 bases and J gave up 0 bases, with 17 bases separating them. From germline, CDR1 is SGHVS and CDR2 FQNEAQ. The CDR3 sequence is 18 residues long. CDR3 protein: CASSVPITGSSYNSPLHF. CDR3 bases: TGTGCCAGCAGCGTACCCATTACAGGGAGCTCCTATAATTCACCCCTCCACTTT.

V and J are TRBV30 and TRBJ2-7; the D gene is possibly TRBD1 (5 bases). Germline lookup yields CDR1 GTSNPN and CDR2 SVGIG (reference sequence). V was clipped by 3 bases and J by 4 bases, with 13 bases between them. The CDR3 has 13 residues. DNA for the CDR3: TGTGCCTGGAGCCGGCCCAGGGTGTACGAGCAGTACTTC. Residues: CAWSRPRVYEQYF.